The 32 T cell receptor beta chains below come from one sample, sequenced in a study of molecular identifiers for immune sequencing clone quantification (dated by TCRdb to 2016 to 2019). Library method: PCR. The instrument given in TCRdb is Illumina HiSeq 4000. TCRdb's own reprocessing of the public reads used fastp at Q25 and MiXCR and kept productive beta chains. Rows are unified per CDR3 protein, each entry keeping the most common DNA and genes. The sample records 60,000 to 75,000 distinct CDR3 sequences, 15% to 20% of which are singletons. The top ten constitute more than 1.4% of the sample. The sample consisted of naive CD8+ T cells from blood, with Jurkat cell RNA spiked in. The label giving this sample's cell subset or site can be read as: FACS-sorted CD8+CD4-CCR7+CD45RA+ naive T cells. These receptors all come from a human donor in good health. Some libraries in this study had Jurkat cell RNA spiked in.

Concerning this clonotype: A read error may be the cause here, since a much bigger clone is one base away. Since no conserved phenylalanine or tryptophan closes the CDR3, a read error is the likely cause. In DNA form, the CDR3 reads TGTGCCAGCAGCTTAGGTCAATTGGGCGGGGAGCTGTTTCTT. Residues: CASSLGQLGGELFL. The chain links TRBV11-2 to TRBJ2-2; no clear D gene. The V gene lost 1 base and the J gene lost 7 bases, with 10 bases spanning the gap. The CDR3 extends over 14 amino acids. CDR1 is SGHAT and CDR2 is FQNNGV in the germline V gene.

This clonotype was found a few times. One junction end does not reproduce the germline sequence, and a read error may be involved. This rearrangement joins TRBV27 to TRBJ2-7; the match to TRBD2 covers 8 bases. This CDR3 has 16 residues. Germline CDR1 MNHEY, CDR2 SMNVEV (reference sequence). CDR3 in amino acids: CASSFGQAGVSYEQCF. CDR3 nucleotide sequence: TGTGCCAGCAGCTTCGGCCAAGCGGGAGTGTCCTACGAGCAGTGCTTC.

The table lists this clonotype with many counts. The chain carries TRBV7-3 and TRBJ2-7; 9 bases are a match to TRBD2. Unmatched junction bases numbered 10, after V lost 0 bases and J lost 13 bases. CDR3 length: 14 amino acids. Germline CDR1 reads SGHTA; CDR2 reads FQGTGA. The CDR3 sequence: CASSLTSGSAILYF. In DNA form, the CDR3 reads TGTGCCAGCAGCTTAACTAGCGGGAGCGCAATACTATACTTC.

Comments on this clonotype: This may be a read error: a much more frequent sequence differs by one nucleotide. The chain links TRBV20-1 to TRBJ2-5; D gene uncertain. The CDR3 sequence is 17 residues long. CDR1 is DFQATT, CDR2 SNEGSKA, per germline (reference sequence). Trimming took 3 bases from V and 5 from J, leaving 25 bases between them. CDR3 sequence reads: CSASNLVGGNRWETQYF. In nucleotides, the CDR3 is TGCAGTGCTAGTAACTTGGTTGGCGGTAACCGATGGGAGACCCAGTACTTC.

This clonotype was counted at least ten times. CDR3 DNA sequence: TGTGCCAGCAGTTACGTGGGGAGCTCCTACGAGCAGTACTTC. It codes for CASSYVGSSYEQYF. The chain joins TRBV27 to TRBJ2-7; D might be TRBD2 (5 bases). V was pared by 4 bases and J by 0 bases, with 10 bases between. Germline CDR1 reads MNHEY; CDR2 reads SMNVEV (reference sequence). CDR3 length: 14 amino acids.

This clonotype was counted a single time. A much larger clone differs by one base, so this may be a read error. No conserved phenylalanine or tryptophan is present at the end of the CDR3, so a read error is the likely explanation. This chain connects TRBV2 to TRBJ2-7; D tentatively reads TRBD1 or TRBD2 (5 bases each). Germline V gives CDR1 SNHLY, CDR2 FYNNEI. V lost 8 bases and J 3 bases, leaving 20 bases between the germline ends. This CDR3 contains 15 residues. The CDR3 DNA reads as TGTGCCAGCGGGCCCCGGGACGGAGGATTCTACGAGCAGTACTCC. The encoded protein is CASGPRDGGFYEQYS.

This clonotype was seen a handful of times. The chain recombines TRBV5-1 with TRBJ2-7; 9 bases align to TRBD1. The ends lost 6 bases at V and 5 bases at J; junction bases unmatched: 9. This CDR3 comprises 14 residues. CDR1 and CDR2 from the germline V gene are SGHRS and YFSETQ. CDR3 bases: TGCGCCAGCAACAGGGGACAGGGCGATGACGAGCAGTACTTC. Translating it yields CASNRGQGDDEQYF.

The chain links TRBV7-9 to TRBJ2-1, with 12 positions matching TRBD2. CDR1 SEHNR and CDR2 FQNEAQ come from the germline V gene (reference sequence). There are 18 residues in the CDR3. Losses at the gene ends were 7 bases for V and 0 bases for J; bases not matched to a gene: 10. The CDR3 DNA is TGTGCCAGCAACTATACTAGCGGGGGGTCGCTCTCCTACAATGAGCAGTTCTTC. It specifies CASNYTSGGSLSYNEQFF.

Worth noting for this clonotype: This may come from a read error, since a much larger clone is one base off. Because it lacks the conserved phenylalanine or tryptophan at the end, this CDR3 is likely a read error. The rearrangement links TRBV24-1 to TRBJ1-1; D gene uncertain. CDR3 length equals 13 residues. The germline V gene has CDR1 KGHDR and CDR2 SFDVKD. Trimming removed 7 bases at V and 0 bases at J, with 8 bases between. The CDR3 bases are TGTGCCACCAGGGCAGGCATGAACACTGAAGCTTTCCTT. Amino acid sequence: CATRAGMNTEAFL.

This clonotype showed up just a few times. Compared with germline, one end of the junction differs, possibly owing to a read error. The gene calls are TRBV4-2 and TRBJ2-7; 7 bases map to TRBD2. This CDR3 has 17 residues. The germline V gene encodes CDR1 LGHNA and CDR2 YNFKEQ. CDR3 protein: CASGQDFPAGTPYEQYF. In DNA, the CDR3 is TGTGCCAGCGGCCAAGATTTCCCAGCGGGGACTCCCTACGAGCAGTACTTC.

This clonotype was counted ten times or more. The V gene is TRBV7-8, the J gene TRBJ2-5; D unclear. V lost 8 bases and J lost 3, with 22 bases in between. The CDR3 length is 16 residues. Germline V gene data show CDR1 as SGHVS and CDR2 as FQNEAQ. CDR3 sequence reads: CASATTIRDLEETQYF. The CDR3 region has the DNA TGTGCCAGCGCAACTACCATAAGGGATCTAGAAGAGACCCAGTACTTC. The full variable domain, its missing parts supplied by reference TRBV7-8 and TRBJ2-5, is GAGVSQSPRYKVAKRGQDVALRCDPISGHVSLFWYQQALGQGPEFLTYFQNEAQLDKSGLPSDRFFAERPEGSVSTLKIQRTQQEDSAVYLCASATTIRDLEETQYFGPGTRLLVL.

As regards this clonotype: A read error may be the cause here, since a much bigger clone is one base away. This rearrangement joins TRBV19 to TRBJ1-5; a possible D gene is TRBD1 (5 bases). Germline-derived CDR1 and CDR2 are LNHDA and SQIVND (reference sequence). CDR3 size: 12 residues. V gave up 4 bases and J gave up 8 bases, with 9 bases separating them. CDR3 amino acids: CASSRRGEPQHF. The CDR3 DNA sequence: TGTGCCAGTAGTAGGCGGGGGGAGCCCCAGCATTTT.

The chain combines TRBV4-1 with TRBJ1-1; 8 nucleotides align to TRBD1. Looked up from germline, CDR1 is MGHRA and CDR2 is YSYEKL. The CDR3 has 14 residues. The junction had 9 bases not matched to a gene; V was cut back by 4 bases and J by 8 bases. The CDR3 sequence is CASSPPLGQGEAFF. The CDR3 coding sequence is TGCGCCAGCAGCCCGCCCCTTGGACAGGGAGAAGCTTTCTTT.

The chain carries TRBV18 and TRBJ2-1, with D tentatively TRBD1 (5 bases). The CDR3 is 14 residues long. V gave up 1 base and J gave up 9 bases, with 13 bases separating them. CDR1 and CDR2 (germline): KGHSH, LQKENI. The CDR3 protein is CASSPLARVSEQFF. The CDR3 bases are TGTGCCAGCTCACCACTAGCCAGGGTTAGTGAGCAGTTCTTC. Full variable domain (remainder filled in from reference TRBV18 and TRBJ2-1): NAGVMQNPRHLVRRRGQEARLRCSPMKGHSHVYWYRQLPEEGLKFMVYLQKENIIDESGMPKERFSAEFPKEGPSILRIQQVVRGDSAAYFCASSPLARVSEQFFGPGTRLTVL.

This clonotype is a singleton in its sample. A much larger clone sits a single nucleotide away, making a read error possible. The chain is built from TRBV28 and TRBJ2-7; no reliable D call. Germline-derived CDR1 and CDR2 are MDHEN and SYDVKM. The CDR3 is made up of 14 amino acids. CDR3 sequence reads: CASSPMTLSYEQHF. CDR3 coding DNA: TGTGCCAGCAGTCCGATGACACTCTCCTACGAGCAGCACTTC.

This clonotype has more than one count but fewer than ten. A much larger clone sits a single nucleotide away, making a read error possible. V and J are TRBV29-1 and TRBJ2-5; D may correspond to TRBD1 or TRBD2 (5 bases each). The V and J ends lost 1 base and 1 base respectively, with 13 bases between them. From germline, CDR1 is SQVTM and CDR2 ANQGSEA. The CDR3 runs to 15 residues. The CDR3 loop is CSVEVSGDGQETQYF. CDR3 nucleotide sequence: TGCAGCGTTGAAGTATCTGGGGACGGCCAAGAGACCCAGTACTTC.

This clonotype has a count of ten or more. The rearrangement links TRBV29-1 to TRBJ1-1, with D perhaps matching TRBD1 (5 bases). The CDR3 covers 15 residues. The germline gives CDR1 SQVTM, CDR2 ANQGSEA. Trimming stripped 2 bases from V and 0 bases from J, with 13 bases between. CDR3 loop: CSVETTAPMNTEAFF. DNA for the CDR3: TGCAGCGTTGAAACGACAGCCCCAATGAACACTGAAGCTTTCTTT.

On this clonotype: The junction and the germline gene differ at one end; a read error may be behind it. V gene TRBV29-1 combines with J gene TRBJ1-2; unclear D gene. CDR3 length equals 11 residues. Germline V CDR1 and CDR2: SQVTM, ANQGSEA. The CDR3 protein is CSVLTNYGYAF. The CDR3 DNA reads TGCAGCGTTCTGACTAACTATGGCTACGCCTTC.

There are many counts of this clonotype. V and J are TRBV9 and TRBJ2-6; TRBD1 matches at 8 bases. V shed 3 bases, J shed 2 bases, and the junction held 4 bases outside the gene matches. The length of the CDR3 is 16 residues. Germline assignment: CDR1 SGDLS and CDR2 YYNGEE. In DNA form, the CDR3 reads TGTGCCAGCAGCGCGGACAGGGTCGCTGGGGCCAACGTCCTGACTTTC. Translation gives CASSADRVAGANVLTF.

This clonotype was detected ten times or more. The rearrangement joins TRBV28 to TRBJ1-2; unclear D gene. The CDR3 runs to 13 residues. Between the trimmed V and J ends, which lost 5 bases and 4 bases, there was a span of 11 bases. The germline V gene encodes CDR1 MDHEN and CDR2 SYDVKM. For the CDR3, the DNA is TGTGCCAGCAGTCCTAGGTGGTCCTATGGCTACACCTTC. Protein sequence: CASSPRWSYGYTF.

This clonotype has a count of ten or more. The genes are TRBV5-1 and TRBJ2-2, with 10 bases lining up with TRBD2. CDR1 SGHRS and CDR2 YFSETQ come from the germline V gene. Trimming took 4 bases from V and 4 from J; bases not matched to a gene: 10. The CDR3 totals 17 residues. The DNA of the CDR3 is TGCGCCAGCAGCCTCAAAGGACTAGCGGACCTCACCGGGGAGCTGTTTTTT. Its protein product is CASSLKGLADLTGELFF.

The chain employs TRBV9 and TRBJ2-1, with a possible D match to TRBD1 (5 bases). Germline-derived CDR1 and CDR2 are SGDLS and YYNGEE. V lost 1 base and J lost 8, with 10 bases in between. The CDR3 covers 13 residues. CDR3 amino acids: CASSVLGAHEQFF. CDR3 in DNA: TGTGCCAGCAGCGTATTAGGGGCCCATGAGCAGTTCTTC.

J is TRBJ2-7 and V is TRBV9; the match to TRBD2 covers 9 bases. The CDR3 runs to 15 residues. Germline values: CDR1 SGDLS, CDR2 YYNGEE. Trimming cost V 4 bases and J 7 bases; bases outside gene matches: 12. The CDR3: CASSPRLAEVGEQYF. DNA of the CDR3: TGTGCCAGCAGCCCTCGACTAGCGGAAGTTGGTGAGCAGTACTTC. Looking up the rest from reference TRBV9 and TRBJ2-7 gives the full variable domain: DSGVTQTPKHLITATGQRVTLRCSPRSGDLSVYWYQQSLDQGLQFLIQYYNGEERAKGNILERFSAQQFPDLHSELNLSSLELGDSALYFCASSPRLAEVGEQYFGPGTRLTVT.

This clonotype was recorded at least ten times. The genes are TRBV23-1 and TRBJ1-1, with D perhaps TRBD1 (6 bases). TRBV23-1 carries the ORF label, with uncertain function. Trimming removed 6 bases at V and 1 base at J, with 24 bases between. The CDR3 covers 18 residues. The CDR3: CASSTPGTLLGQNTEAFF. The CDR3 DNA reads TGCGCCAGCAGCACCCCCGGGACACTTCTTGGGCAGAACACTGAAGCTTTCTTT.

V gene TRBV13 combines with J gene TRBJ2-1; 7 nucleotides line up with TRBD2. The germline V gene has CDR1 PRHDT and CDR2 FYEKMQ (reference sequence). V gave up 5 bases and J gave up 2 bases; unmatched junction bases: 6. The CDR3 loop spans 15 amino acids. The CDR3 loop reads CASSERGITYNEQFF. The CDR3 coding sequence is TGTGCCAGCAGCGAGCGGGGAATAACCTACAATGAGCAGTTCTTC.

There are many counts of this clonotype. The V call is TRBV27, the J call TRBJ2-7; the match to TRBD2 covers 8 bases. The germline V gene has CDR1 MNHEY and CDR2 SMNVEV (reference sequence). The V segment lost 5 bases and the J segment 3 bases; nucleotides outside the gene matches: 3. The CDR3 extends over 13 amino acids. In DNA form, the CDR3 reads TGTGCCAGCAGTGTTAGCGGGAACTACGAGCAGTACTTC. Translating gives CASSVSGNYEQYF.

This clonotype occurred many times. The rearrangement uses TRBV3-2 and TRBJ2-6; the table calls TRBD2, which could not be checked here. TRBV3-2 is marked as a pseudogene. The CDR3 contains 21 residues. Written as DNA, the CDR3 is TGTGCCAGCAGCACCCGGGACGAGAGGTGGCTAGGTCATAGCGGGGCCAACGTCCTGACTTTC. Its translation is CASSTRDERWLGHSGANVLTF.

This clonotype was detected ten times or more. The CDR3 protein is CASSSRDRGPDEQYF. The DNA of the CDR3 is TGTGCCAGCAGCTCCCGGGACAGGGGGCCTGACGAGCAGTACTTC. This chain joins TRBV7-9 and TRBJ2-7, with 12 bases matching TRBD1. The trim removed 4 bases at V and 5 bases at J, leaving 6 bases unmatched. The CDR3 covers 15 residues. Looked up from germline, CDR1 is SEHNR and CDR2 is FQNEAQ (reference sequence).

This clonotype was observed at least ten times. This sequence joins TRBV20-1 and TRBJ1-2; unclear D gene. CDR3 size: 17 residues. Germline lookup yields CDR1 DFQATT and CDR2 SNEGSKA (reference sequence). Between the trimmed V and J ends, which lost 0 bases and 2 bases, there was a span of 19 bases. CDR3 sequence: CSARDIQKPVSNYGYTF. CDR3 nucleotides: TGCAGTGCTAGAGATATTCAAAAGCCGGTGTCCAACTATGGCTACACCTTC.

This clonotype was counted many times. This sequence joins TRBV6-2 or TRBV6-3 and TRBJ2-3; D remains ambiguous. CDR1 and CDR2 from the germline V gene are MNHEY and SVGEGT. V was pared by 2 bases and J by 11 bases, with 11 bases between. The CDR3 length is 12 residues. The CDR3 nucleotides read TGTGCCAGCAGTTACGAGAGGAATATGCAGTATTTT. Its protein product is CASSYERNMQYF.

This clonotype was recorded many times. This rearrangement joins TRBV7-8 to TRBJ2-1; 8 positions match TRBD2. The ends lost 1 base at V and 13 bases at J; junction bases unmatched: 9. Germline lookup yields CDR1 SGHVS and CDR2 FQNEAQ. This CDR3 has 14 amino acids. DNA of the CDR3: TGTGCCAGCAGCTTAGAGGGACTAGGGAAATTTCAGTTCTTC. Its translation is CASSLEGLGKFQFF.

This clonotype was counted ten times or more. The genes are TRBV3-1 and TRBJ1-4, with D maybe TRBD1 (6 bases). Per germline, CDR1 LGHDT and CDR2 YNNKEL (reference sequence). This CDR3 is 12 amino acids long. V shed 4 bases and J shed 8 bases, with 8 bases lying between them. The CDR3 DNA sequence: TGTGCCAGCAGCCGGGGGGCCGAAAAACTGTTTTTT. Translation: CASSRGAEKLFF.